The clone carrying this T cell receptor (beta chain) was found many times. Its antigen is not identified. Trimming left V 3 bases short and J 0 bases short, with 9 bases between. The V gene's germline CDR1 is LNHDA and CDR2 SQIVND (reference sequence). The CDR3 is 15 amino acids. The sample is drawn from a study of metastatic and nonmetastatic thyroid tumors. Study outcomes and limitations: A significant increase in TCR beta diversity was reportedly seen in malignant thyroid tumors relative to benign nodules, in blood and tumor.

TCRdb reprocessed the PCR reads using MiXCR. This table holds around 20,000 clones, less than 20% found once. Each patient came to thyroid surgery without any prior treatment (of any kind). Sequenced: blood. This TCR came from a female donor with papillary thyroid cancer or a benign thyroid nodule (not recorded which). Some clones in this sample may be carry-over from other donors' samples. This chain links TRBV19 with TRBJ1-3, with D maybe TRBD1 (5 bases). DNA of the CDR3: TGTGCCAGTAGTATTGGGGGGGGCTCTGGAAACACCATATATTTT. As protein: CASSIGGGSGNTIYF.